The rows below give T cell receptor beta chains drawn from one sample of a study of regulatory T cells in long-lasting Graves disease. In TCRdb, the multiplex PCR reads were re-called with MiXCR into one record per CDR3 protein. In the table there are approximately 350,000 distinct CDR3 sequences, roughly a sixth of which are singletons. The sample was also reused in another study, on T cells in Graves' hyperthyroidism and ophthalmopathy.

Sequenced material: peripheral blood mononuclear cells (PBMCs), taken at new diagnosis, from a patient treated with antithyroid drugs. The receptors derive from a man aged 35 to 55 with Graves disease. Both conserved end residues are part of each CDR3. The D gene is left open where the match is weak. The listing skips clone size in some rows; elsewhere it reads once, few, many or a size class.

clone_size: many
j_call: TRBJ2-1
d_call: -
v_call: TRBV11-2
cdr3_nt: TGTGCCAGCAGTAAAGGCGGGAATTCCTACAATGAGCAGTTCTTC
cdr3_aa: CASSKGGNSYNEQFF

clone_size: many
j_call: TRBJ1-3
d_call: -
v_call: TRBV2
cdr3_nt: TGTGCCAGCAGTAGCCAGGGAACGAATGGAAACACCATATATTTT
cdr3_aa: CASSSQGTNGNTIYF

clone_size: many
j_call: TRBJ1-5
d_call: -
v_call: TRBV6-1
cdr3_nt: TGTGCCACCCAGGGGCTCAATAGCAATCAGCCCCAGCATTTT
cdr3_aa: CATQGLNSNQPQHF

clone_size: many
j_call: TRBJ2-1
d_call: -
v_call: TRBV15
cdr3_nt: TGTGCCACCAGCAGGGACAGTGGGACCTACAATGAGCAGTTCTTC
cdr3_aa: CATSRDSGTYNEQFF

clone_size: many
j_call: TRBJ1-6
d_call: -
v_call: TRBV4-2
cdr3_nt: TGTGCCAGCAGCCAAGGAAGAGACGAACCCCTCCACTTT
cdr3_aa: CASSQGRDEPLHF

clone_size: many
j_call: TRBJ2-1
d_call: -
v_call: TRBV4-1
cdr3_nt: TGCGCCAGCAGCCAAGGGTATTCGAAGTTCTTC
cdr3_aa: CASSQGYSKFF

clone_size: -
j_call: TRBJ2-1
d_call: TRBD2
v_call: TRBV4-1
cdr3_nt: TGCGCCAGCAGCCAAGAGGGACTAGCGGGGGGGCCCGGGTTCTTC
cdr3_aa: CASSQEGLAGGPGFF

clone_size: many
j_call: TRBJ2-2
d_call: TRBD1
v_call: TRBV6-2/TRBV6-3
cdr3_nt: TGTGCCAGCAGATTCAGACAGGGGGCGCTCACCGGGGAGCTGTTTTTT
cdr3_aa: CASRFRQGALTGELFF

clone_size: -
j_call: TRBJ2-2
d_call: TRBD2
v_call: TRBV5-4
cdr3_nt: TGTGCCAGCAGCTTAGCGGGGGGGCTCCCCGGGGAGCTGTTTTTT
cdr3_aa: CASSLAGGLPGELFF

clone_size: many
j_call: TRBJ1-3
d_call: -
v_call: TRBV7-2
cdr3_nt: TGTGCCAGCAGCCTTCCGGGGGGCGCCTCTGGAAACACCATATATTTT
cdr3_aa: CASSLPGGASGNTIYF

clone_size: few
j_call: TRBJ1-2
d_call: TRBD1
v_call: TRBV5-1
cdr3_nt: TGCGCCAGCAAGACAGGGATTAACTATGGCTACACCTTC
cdr3_aa: CASKTGINYGYTF

clone_size: many
j_call: TRBJ1-1
d_call: TRBD1
v_call: TRBV12-3/TRBV12-4
cdr3_nt: TGTGCCAGCAGTCCGTCGACAGGGGTTTACACTGAAGCTTTCTTT
cdr3_aa: CASSPSTGVYTEAFF

clone_size: many
j_call: TRBJ2-3
d_call: TRBD2
v_call: TRBV5-1
cdr3_nt: TGCGCCAGCAGCATAGGACTAGCGATGGATACGCAGTATTTT
cdr3_aa: CASSIGLAMDTQYF

clone_size: many
j_call: TRBJ2-1
d_call: -
v_call: TRBV30
cdr3_nt: TGTGCCTGGAGTTCCGACAGAGAAGCTAGGGATGAGCAGTTCTTC
cdr3_aa: CAWSSDREARDEQFF

clone_size: many
j_call: TRBJ1-4
d_call: -
v_call: TRBV20-1
cdr3_nt: TGCAGTGCTAGGGCAGCGGATGCAACTAATGAAAAACTGTTTTTT
cdr3_aa: CSARAADATNEKLFF

clone_size: few
j_call: TRBJ1-1
d_call: -
v_call: TRBV18
cdr3_nt: TGTGCCAGCTCACTACCTGGGGCTGCTAGGGGCACTGAAGCTTTCTTT
cdr3_aa: CASSLPGAARGTEAFF

clone_size: many
j_call: TRBJ2-2
d_call: TRBD2
v_call: TRBV7-2
cdr3_nt: TGTGCCAGCAGCTTACTAGCGGGGGAAACCGGGGAGCTGTTTTTT
cdr3_aa: CASSLLAGETGELFF

clone_size: -
j_call: TRBJ2-5
d_call: -
v_call: TRBV3-1
cdr3_nt: TGTGCCAGCAGCCGAGACCGCCTAGAGACCCAGTACTTC
cdr3_aa: CASSRDRLETQYF

clone_size: once
j_call: TRBJ2-1
d_call: TRBD2
v_call: TRBV7-9
cdr3_nt: TGTGCCAGCAGCTTAGGACTAGCGGGAGTATGGGAGCAGTTCTTC
cdr3_aa: CASSLGLAGVWEQFF

clone_size: -
j_call: TRBJ2-2
d_call: -
v_call: TRBV28
cdr3_nt: TGTGCCAGCAGTTTATGGCTATCGCCTAACACCGGGGAGCTGTTTTTT
cdr3_aa: CASSLWLSPNTGELFF

clone_size: many
j_call: TRBJ1-3
d_call: -
v_call: TRBV2
cdr3_nt: TGTGCCAGCAAGATGAGCTCTGGAAACACCATATATTTT
cdr3_aa: CASKMSSGNTIYF

clone_size: many
j_call: TRBJ1-2
d_call: -
v_call: TRBV12-3/TRBV12-4
cdr3_nt: TGTGCCAGCAGTTTCGTTGGGGGGGGAGTTTACTATGGCTACACCTTC
cdr3_aa: CASSFVGGGVYYGYTF

clone_size: few
j_call: TRBJ1-5
d_call: -
v_call: TRBV19
cdr3_nt: TGTGCCAGTAGACAGGGAGGTAGCAATCAGCCCCAGCATTTT
cdr3_aa: CASRQGGSNQPQHF

clone_size: -
j_call: TRBJ2-3
d_call: -
v_call: TRBV30
cdr3_nt: TGTGCCTGGAGCACAGGGATTCTGGGTACAGATACGCAGTATTTT
cdr3_aa: CAWSTGILGTDTQYF

clone_size: few
j_call: TRBJ1-4
d_call: -
v_call: TRBV5-4
cdr3_nt: TGTGCCAGCACCATTTCGCGGGAAGGAGAAAAACTGTTTTTT
cdr3_aa: CASTISREGEKLFF

clone_size: many
j_call: TRBJ1-4
d_call: -
v_call: TRBV5-1
cdr3_nt: TGCGCCAGCAGCTTGGAGCAGAACGTTGCAACTAATGAAAAACTGTTTTTT
cdr3_aa: CASSLEQNVATNEKLFF

clone_size: -
j_call: TRBJ1-1
d_call: -
v_call: TRBV9
cdr3_nt: TGTGCCAGCAGCGTAGGTATCAGGGAGCAGGCTTTCTTT
cdr3_aa: CASSVGIREQAFF

clone_size: many
j_call: TRBJ1-5
d_call: -
v_call: TRBV20-1
cdr3_nt: TGCAGTGCTCGAGGGGGTAACAATCAGCCCCAGCATTTT
cdr3_aa: CSARGGNNQPQHF

clone_size: -
j_call: TRBJ2-2
d_call: TRBD1
v_call: TRBV12-3/TRBV12-4
cdr3_nt: TGTGCCAGCAGGTCGGGACAGGGCACCGGGGAGCTGTTTTTT
cdr3_aa: CASRSGQGTGELFF

clone_size: many
j_call: TRBJ1-5
d_call: TRBD1
v_call: TRBV2
cdr3_nt: TGTGCCAGCAGCGGGGGACAGGGAAGGGATCAGCCCCAGCATTTT
cdr3_aa: CASSGGQGRDQPQHF

clone_size: -
j_call: TRBJ1-4
d_call: -
v_call: TRBV6-9
cdr3_nt: TGTGCCGGCAGTTATCATTCGGGCTCAAATGAAAAACTGTTTTTT
cdr3_aa: CAGSYHSGSNEKLFF

clone_size: once
j_call: TRBJ2-2
d_call: -
v_call: TRBV19
cdr3_nt: TGTGCCAGTATTGGGGGGCCTTGCACCGGGGAGCTGTTTTTT
cdr3_aa: CASIGGPCTGELFF

clone_size: many
j_call: TRBJ1-1
d_call: TRBD1
v_call: TRBV15
cdr3_nt: TGTGCCACCATCGGATGGACAGGGCTACGAGGCACTGAAGCTTTCTTT
cdr3_aa: CATIGWTGLRGTEAFF

clone_size: many
j_call: TRBJ1-2
d_call: TRBD1
v_call: TRBV5-1
cdr3_nt: TGTGCCAGCAGCCGACAGGGATTTTATGGCTACACCTTC
cdr3_aa: CASSRQGFYGYTF

clone_size: -
j_call: TRBJ1-2
d_call: -
v_call: TRBV18
cdr3_nt: TGTGCCAGCTCACGCAGTCGCGGAAACTATGGCTACACCTTC
cdr3_aa: CASSRSRGNYGYTF

clone_size: -
j_call: TRBJ2-7
d_call: TRBD1
v_call: TRBV3-1
cdr3_nt: TGTGCCAGCAGCCGACACCCCCGGGACAGCTCCTACGAGCAGTACTTC
cdr3_aa: CASSRHPRDSSYEQYF

clone_size: many
j_call: TRBJ2-5
d_call: -
v_call: TRBV4-1
cdr3_nt: TGCGCCAGCAGGGGAGGAGAAGAGACCCAGTACTTC
cdr3_aa: CASRGGEETQYF

clone_size: many
j_call: TRBJ2-3
d_call: -
v_call: TRBV5-1
cdr3_nt: TGCGCCAGCAGCGAGCGGGCTTACAGCACAGATACGCAGTATTTT
cdr3_aa: CASSERAYSTDTQYF

clone_size: many
j_call: TRBJ2-7
d_call: -
v_call: TRBV28
cdr3_nt: TGTGCCAGCAGCCAAGGGGGGACAGCAACCTACGAGCAGTACTTC
cdr3_aa: CASSQGGTATYEQYF

clone_size: many
j_call: TRBJ2-3
d_call: -
v_call: TRBV28
cdr3_nt: TGTGCCAGCAGTTTATTCGGCGCTAGAGGCACAGATACGCAGTATTTT
cdr3_aa: CASSLFGARGTDTQYF

clone_size: few
j_call: TRBJ1-1
d_call: -
v_call: TRBV20-1
cdr3_nt: TGCAGTGCTAGAGATCCGCGGAACACTGAAGCTTTCTTT
cdr3_aa: CSARDPRNTEAFF

clone_size: -
j_call: TRBJ2-7
d_call: TRBD1
v_call: TRBV4-3
cdr3_nt: TGCGCCAGCAGCCAAGATTTGGGAACAGGGGGCACTGGGGGCGAGCAGTACTTC
cdr3_aa: CASSQDLGTGGTGGEQYF

clone_size: -
j_call: TRBJ2-2
d_call: -
v_call: TRBV5-4
cdr3_nt: TGTGCCAGCAGCTTATCAGGGTTCGGGGAGCTGTTTTTT
cdr3_aa: CASSLSGFGELFF

clone_size: many
j_call: TRBJ1-2
d_call: TRBD1
v_call: TRBV11-2
cdr3_nt: TGTGCCAGCAGTTCATTACAGGGGAACTATGGCTACACCTTC
cdr3_aa: CASSSLQGNYGYTF

clone_size: -
j_call: TRBJ2-2
d_call: -
v_call: TRBV5-1
cdr3_nt: TGCGCCAGCAGCTTGGGGGAAGTTTACGGCGGGGAGCTGTTTTTT
cdr3_aa: CASSLGEVYGGELFF

clone_size: many
j_call: TRBJ2-5
d_call: -
v_call: TRBV6-1
cdr3_nt: TGTGCCAGCAGTCCGGGAGCAGGGTTCCGGGAGACCCAGTACTTC
cdr3_aa: CASSPGAGFRETQYF

clone_size: -
j_call: TRBJ1-4
d_call: TRBD1
v_call: TRBV20-1
cdr3_nt: TGCAGTGCTTGGACAGGGAATGAAAAACTGTTTTTT
cdr3_aa: CSAWTGNEKLFF

clone_size: many
j_call: TRBJ2-7
d_call: TRBD1
v_call: TRBV12-3/TRBV12-4
cdr3_nt: TGTGCCAGCACCCCGGACAGGGGGCGCTTCGAGCAGTACTTC
cdr3_aa: CASTPDRGRFEQYF

clone_size: many
j_call: TRBJ2-1
d_call: TRBD2
v_call: TRBV5-1
cdr3_nt: TGCGCCAGCAGCGCCAGACTAGCGGCCAATGAGCAGTTCTTC
cdr3_aa: CASSARLAANEQFF

clone_size: many
j_call: TRBJ2-3
d_call: TRBD2
v_call: TRBV18
cdr3_nt: TGTGCCAGCTCACCAACTAGCGGGGGTATGGAAGATACGCAGTATTTT
cdr3_aa: CASSPTSGGMEDTQYF

clone_size: many
j_call: TRBJ2-1
d_call: TRBD1
v_call: TRBV5-1
cdr3_nt: TGCGCCAGCAGCTCCTCAGGGGGCGCGGAGCAGTTCTTC
cdr3_aa: CASSSSGGAEQFF

clone_size: many
j_call: TRBJ2-5
d_call: -
v_call: TRBV2
cdr3_nt: TGTGCCAGCTCTCTGTGGGGGCGAGAGACCCAGTACTTC
cdr3_aa: CASSLWGRETQYF

clone_size: many
j_call: TRBJ1-5
d_call: -
v_call: TRBV2
cdr3_nt: TGTGCCAGCAGCCGGGACGGAGGAAGCAATCAGCCCCAGCATTTT
cdr3_aa: CASSRDGGSNQPQHF